The 19 T cell receptor beta chains below were found in one sample sequenced in a study of read filtering for tumor transcriptome and immune sequencing. Molecular barcoded adaptors covering alpha/delta and beta/gamma chains were used on approximately 400 ng RNA. TCRdb ran MiXCR on the reads and lists one entry per CDR3 protein. Here the sample spans roughly 93,000 distinct CDR3 sequences, 20% to 25% being singletons. Sequences were obtained from a population of CD138-negative cells sorted from bone marrow. The receptors were gathered from a donor at least 40 years old with multiple myeloma.

In this sample, this clonotype turned up a few times. CDR3 region: CASSQQRGYTGELFF. The CDR3 coding sequence is TGTGCCAGCAGCCAGCAGCGGGGGTACACCGGGGAGCTGTTTTTT. The V gene is TRBV14, the J gene TRBJ2-2; 8 positions agree with TRBD2. Per the germline V gene, CDR1 is SGHDN and CDR2 is FVKESK. The ends lost 3 bases at V and 3 bases at J; junction bases unmatched: 3. There are 15 residues in the CDR3.

This clonotype occurred a few times. The chain couples TRBV2 to TRBJ2-7; D is unresolved. The CDR3 is 15 amino acids. Deletions cut 5 bases from V and 0 bases from J, with 14 bases between. The germline gives CDR1 SNHLY, CDR2 FYNNEI. The CDR3 loop is CASSQLPGPSYEQYF. The CDR3, as DNA: TGTGCCAGCAGTCAGTTGCCCGGCCCCTCCTACGAGCAGTACTTC.

This clonotype has a count of ten or more. The rearrangement uses TRBV7-9 and TRBJ1-4; no clear D. Trimming took off 8 bases at V and 7 bases at J, with 8 bases between the two ends. The CDR3 runs 11 residues. Per the germline V gene, CDR1 is SEHNR and CDR2 is FQNEAQ (reference sequence). CDR3 DNA sequence: TGTGCCAGCCATGACGGTGAAAAACTGTTTTTT. This translates into CASHDGEKLFF.

The chain couples TRBV11-2 to TRBJ1-5; no firm D call. Trimming took off 5 bases at V and 5 bases at J, with 10 bases between the two ends. The CDR3 consists of 13 residues. Looked up from germline, CDR1 is SGHAT and CDR2 is FQNNGV. CDR3 protein: CASSPGPHQPQHF. DNA of the CDR3: TGTGCCAGCAGCCCAGGACCCCATCAGCCCCAGCATTTT.

This clonotype was seen ten or more times. The chain recombines TRBV3-1 with TRBJ2-5; D is uncertain. Germline lookup yields CDR1 LGHDT and CDR2 YNNKEL (reference sequence). CDR3 length: 14 amino acids. V was trimmed by 4 bases and J by 1 base, leaving 10 bases between them. This CDR3 reads CASSRLSPQETQYF. The CDR3 DNA sequence: TGTGCCAGCAGCCGGTTGAGTCCCCAAGAGACCCAGTACTTC.

This clonotype was recorded at least ten times. This chain links TRBV9 with TRBJ2-7; no clear D gene. CDR1 SGDLS and CDR2 YYNGEE come from the germline V gene. The CDR3 runs 14 residues. The V end lost 0 bases, the J end lost 0 bases, and 7 bases lay between the germline ends. This chain's CDR3 is CASSVGSSSYEQYF. Here the CDR3 DNA reads TGTGCCAGCAGCGTAGGGAGTAGCTCCTACGAGCAGTACTTC.

This clonotype was counted between two and nine times. The chain couples TRBV28 to TRBJ2-5; 7 nucleotides align to TRBD2. The CDR3 is made up of 19 amino acids. Germline-derived CDR1 and CDR2 are MDHEN and SYDVKM. V dropped 6 bases and J dropped 5; count of bases not matched to a gene: 24. The chain's CDR3 is CASSTPSGGTQMRRETQYF. For the CDR3, the DNA is TGTGCCAGCAGCACGCCGTCGGGGGGTACCCAAATGCGAAGGGAGACCCAGTACTTC.

Concerning this clonotype: A much larger clonotype is one base distant, so this may be a read error. This chain connects TRBV4-2 to TRBJ2-1; 7 bases agree with TRBD2. The CDR3 loop spans 16 amino acids. The trim removed 6 bases at V and 5 bases at J, leaving 13 bases unmatched. CDR1 is LGHNA, CDR2 YNFKEQ, per germline. The CDR3 DNA follows: TGTGCCAGCAGTCGAGAAGGCGGCGGGGGACACAATGAGCAGTTCTTC. Amino acids: CASSREGGGGHNEQFF.

This clonotype was counted many times. This chain connects TRBV7-2 to TRBJ1-2, with a possible D match to TRBD1 (5 bases). Per the germline V gene, CDR1 is SGHTA and CDR2 is FQGNSA. The germline V and J ends were trimmed by 0 bases and 6 bases, with 11 bases remaining between them. CDR3 size: 14 residues. CDR3 coding DNA: TGTGCCAGCAGCTTAGCGAGAGGGGCGGATGGCTACACCTTC. Translating gives CASSLARGADGYTF.

Concerning this clonotype itself: Without the conserved terminal phenylalanine or tryptophan, this CDR3 likely stems from a read error. The gene calls are TRBV2 and TRBJ1-1, with D perhaps matching TRBD1 (5 bases). Trimming cost V 3 bases and J 8 bases, with 16 bases left between them. This CDR3 is built from 14 residues. CDR1 is SNHLY and CDR2 is FYNNEI in the germline V gene. CDR3 in DNA: TGTGCCAGCAGTGATGTATTTCCCGGGACCGAAGCTTTCCTT. Translating it yields CASSDVFPGTEAFL.

Only a few counts were recorded for this clonotype. The chain combines TRBV3-1 with TRBJ1-5; D is ambiguous. Germline CDR1 is LGHDT and CDR2 is YNNKEL (reference sequence). V was shortened by 2 bases and J by 0 bases, with 5 bases between the two germline ends. The CDR3 extends over 14 amino acids. CDR3 in DNA: TGTGCCAGCAGCCAACAGTATAGCAATCAGCCCCAGCATTTT. Its translation is CASSQQYSNQPQHF.

A note on this clonotype: Possible read error: a much larger clone is one base away. The CDR3 bases are TGTGCCAGCAGCCTTCCGGGACGGGGGGAAGATACGCAGTATTTT. Protein: CASSLPGRGEDTQYF. The chain carries TRBV7-8 and TRBJ2-3, with 7 bases lining up with TRBD2. Per germline, CDR1 SGHVS and CDR2 FQNEAQ. This CDR3 region has 15 residues. Trimming cost V 5 bases and J 5 bases; bases outside gene matches: 10.

This clonotype was detected a few times. The chain employs TRBV29-1 and TRBJ2-4; 7 positions match TRBD2. Germline CDR1 SQVTM, CDR2 ANQGSEA. The CDR3 sequence is 13 residues long. The junction had 8 bases not matched to a gene; V was cut back by 4 bases and J by 8 bases. The CDR3 coding sequence is TGCAGCGTTGCTGGGAGGGAGTGGGACATTCAGTACTTC. Translating it yields CSVAGREWDIQYF.

This clonotype was detected ten times or more. The V gene is TRBV5-1, the J gene TRBJ1-1; a weak D match, TRBD1 (6 bases). V lost 1 base and J 5 bases, leaving 15 bases between the germline ends. This CDR3 has 15 residues. Germline V gene lookup returns CDR1 SGHRS and CDR2 YFSETQ. CDR3 loop: CASSLNTGWDTEAFF. CDR3 coding DNA: TGCGCCAGCAGCTTGAATACAGGGTGGGATACTGAAGCTTTCTTT.

In the case of this clonotype: It is likely a read error, because the conserved phenylalanine at the end of the CDR3 is missing. V gene TRBV7-9 combines with J gene TRBJ2-1; unclear D gene. Germline CDR1 SEHNR, CDR2 FQNEAQ (reference sequence). V was shortened by 5 bases and J by 4 bases, with 6 bases between the two germline ends. This CDR3 has 12 residues. The CDR3 DNA is TGTGCCAGCAGCCTTGTTTACAATGAGCAGTTCTTG. It codes for CASSLVYNEQFL.

The J gene is TRBJ2-7, the V gene TRBV29-1; 9 bases line up with TRBD1. Germline lookup yields CDR1 SQVTM and CDR2 ANQGSEA. The CDR3 covers 12 residues. J was trimmed by 7 bases and V by 7 bases; bases with no gene match: 8. CDR3 in DNA: TGCAGCGCCTCCGGGACAGGGTGGGAGCAGTACTTC. Its translation: CSASGTGWEQYF.

This clonotype was detected many times. A much larger clone is a single base away; this may be a read error. This chain uses TRBV27 with TRBJ2-1; the match to TRBD2 covers 8 bases. The germline CDR1 and CDR2 sequences are MNHEY and SMNVEV (reference sequence). J was trimmed by 8 bases and V by 9 bases; bases with no gene match: 12. This CDR3 has 14 residues. CDR3 region: CASKTRTSSYEQFF. CDR3 nucleotides: TGTGCCAGTAAAACCAGGACTAGCTCGTATGAGCAGTTCTTC.

The sample holds many counts of this clonotype. The chain is built from TRBV6-5 and TRBJ2-7; possibly TRBD1 or TRBD2 for D (5 bases each). V was pared by 6 bases and J by 2 bases, with 14 bases between. The germline gives CDR1 MNHEY, CDR2 SVGAGI. The CDR3 has 14 residues. As DNA, the CDR3 is TGTGCCAGCAGGGGGACGGACGGCCCCTACGAGCAGTACTTC. Its translation: CASRGTDGPYEQYF.

This clonotype was observed many times. The V and J genes are TRBV5-1 and TRBJ1-1, with D hard to call. Trimming removed 3 bases at V and 0 bases at J, with 12 bases between. The CDR3 has 15 residues. CDR1 SGHRS and CDR2 YFSETQ come from the germline V gene. This CDR3 reads CASSWVGPMNTEAFF. In DNA form, the CDR3 reads TGCGCCAGCAGCTGGGTGGGCCCGATGAACACTGAAGCTTTCTTT. The whole variable domain, filled in from reference TRBV5-1 and TRBJ1-1, reads KAGVTQTPRYLIKTRGQQVTLSCSPISGHRSVSWYQQTPGQGLQFLFEYFSETQRNKGNFPGRFSGRQFSNSRSEMNVSTLELGDSALYLCASSWVGPMNTEAFFGQGTRLTVV.